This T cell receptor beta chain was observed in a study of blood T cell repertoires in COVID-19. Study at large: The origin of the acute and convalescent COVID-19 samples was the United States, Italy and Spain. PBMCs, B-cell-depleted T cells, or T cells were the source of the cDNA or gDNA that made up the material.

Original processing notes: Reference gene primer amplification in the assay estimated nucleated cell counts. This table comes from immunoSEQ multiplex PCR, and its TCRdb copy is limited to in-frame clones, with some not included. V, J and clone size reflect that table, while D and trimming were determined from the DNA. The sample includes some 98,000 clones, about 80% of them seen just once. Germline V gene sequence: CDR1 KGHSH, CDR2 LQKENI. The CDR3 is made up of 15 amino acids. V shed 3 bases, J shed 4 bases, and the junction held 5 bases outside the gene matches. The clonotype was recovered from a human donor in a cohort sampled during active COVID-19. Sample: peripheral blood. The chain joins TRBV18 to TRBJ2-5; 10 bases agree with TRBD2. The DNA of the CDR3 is TGTGCCAGCTCACCTCAGCGGGAGGGCCGAGAGACCCAGTACTTC. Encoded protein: CASSPQREGRETQYF.